This TCR beta chain was identified in a study of T cells expressing NK-cell markers. Each CDR3 protein gets one entry in TCRdb, which reprocessed the 5' RACE reads and gives no DNA. The sample yields about 550,000 distinct CDR3 sequences, of which the top ten take up 3.5% to 4.5%. The CDR3 runs to 14 residues. This receptor was identified in a man between 18 and 29 years old in good health. The rearrangement uses TRBV12-3 or TRBV12-4 and TRBJ2-3; TCRdb indicates TRBD1, and absent DNA this call remains unverified. The sample consisted of blood T cells: a sorted CD56 or NKG2C T cell subset, CD4+ or CD8+ T cells, or bulk PBMC T cells (not recorded which). The CDR3 loop reads CASSYPGTGLAQYF.